The 32 T cell receptor beta chains below all came from one sample that was sequenced in a study of cytomegalovirus exposure and HLA in healthy donors. A multiplex PCR was run with 60 Vbeta primers and 13 Jbeta primers. The repertoire was sequenced with immunoSEQ multiplex PCR; TCRdb's copy has only in-frame clones and lacks some. The sample records 200,000 or so clones, around 83% being singletons. Material for sequencing was PBMCs. The source is a woman between 50 and 59 years old in good health and CMV-seropositive.

The chain uses TRBV9 and TRBJ2-2; 10 nucleotides line up with TRBD1. There are 15 residues in the CDR3. The J segment lost 4 bases and the V segment lost 4 bases, leaving 4 bases of the junction unmatched. Germline CDR1 is SGDLS and CDR2 is YYNGEE. This CDR3 is CASSRTGGGTGELFF. The CDR3 DNA reads as TGTGCCAGCAGCAGGACAGGGGGAGGCACCGGGGAGCTGTTTTTT.

This clone was seen just once. The chain has TRBV28 and TRBJ2-1; the match to TRBD2 covers 15 bases. The V and J ends lost 8 bases and 5 bases, in that order; junction bases with no gene match: 4. CDR3 length: 15 residues. CDR1 is MDHEN and CDR2 is SYDVKM in the germline V gene. The CDR3 reads CASWTSGGAHNEQFF. The CDR3 DNA follows: TGTGCCAGCTGGACTAGCGGGGGGGCCCACAATGAGCAGTTCTTC.

The rearrangement uses TRBV15 and TRBJ1-5; D gene uncertain. V lost 1 base, J lost 6 bases, and 7 bases lay in between. The length of the CDR3 is 13 residues. CDR1 is LNHNV, CDR2 YYDKDF, per germline (reference sequence). CDR3 in amino acids: CATSRAGGQPQHF. DNA of the CDR3: TGTGCCACCAGCAGAGCGGGAGGTCAGCCCCAGCATTTT.

The chain carries TRBV6-5 and TRBJ1-5; perhaps TRBD1 as D (6 bases). The germline V and J ends were trimmed by 6 bases and 4 bases, with 13 bases remaining between them. Germline values: CDR1 MNHEY, CDR2 SVGAGI. The CDR3 has 14 residues. CDR3 in DNA: TGTGCCAGCAGCCTAGGACAGTCTAATCAGCCCCAGCATTTT. Translated: CASSLGQSNQPQHF.

Worth noting for this clone: An end of the junction differs from the germline gene, which may be a read error. The chain couples TRBV6-1 to TRBJ2-4; 13 bases map to TRBD2. Germline assignment: CDR1 MNHNS and CDR2 SASEGT. CDR3 size: 18 residues. The CDR3 spells CASSGTSGRQLAKNSQYF. CDR3 sequence (DNA): TGTGCCAGCAGTGGGACTAGCGGGAGACAACTAGCCAAAAACAGTCAGTACTTC.

The rearrangement links TRBV7-2 to TRBJ2-5; 9 nucleotides align to TRBD2. Germline V gene lookup returns CDR1 SGHTA and CDR2 FQGNSA. This CDR3 region has 15 residues. The junction had 9 bases not matched to a gene; V was cut back by 5 bases and J by 5 bases. In DNA, the CDR3 is TGTGCCAGCAGCGACAGGGCGGGGGGGAAGGAGACCCAGTACTTC. Its protein is CASSDRAGGKETQYF.

This chain uses TRBV7-9 with TRBJ1-2, with 7 bases that match TRBD1. The germline CDR1 and CDR2 sequences are SEHNR and FQNEAQ (reference sequence). The V segment lost 5 bases and the J segment 1 base; nucleotides outside the gene matches: 10. The CDR3 has 16 residues. The CDR3 spells CASSPGGTEINYGYTF. CDR3 bases: TGTGCCAGCAGCCCAGGGGGGACAGAGATTAACTATGGCTACACCTTC.

The chain employs TRBV9 and TRBJ1-2; 8 bases align to TRBD1. The germline V gene encodes CDR1 SGDLS and CDR2 YYNGEE. The CDR3 totals 13 residues. With V trimmed by 3 bases and J by 3 bases, 1 base remained unmatched. CDR3 in amino acids: CASSETGDYGYTF. The CDR3 nucleotides read TGTGCCAGCAGCGAGACAGGGGACTATGGCTACACCTTC.

About this clone itself: In the same sample, other DNA sequences code for this CDR3. The chain couples TRBV4-1 to TRBJ2-7; 8 positions match TRBD1. V lost 4 bases, J lost 3 bases, and 8 bases stayed unmatched. CDR1 and CDR2 (germline): MGHRA, YSYEKL. This CDR3 spans 15 amino acids. CDR3 sequence reads: CASSRGQEAHYEQYF. The CDR3 bases are TGCGCCAGCAGCCGGGGACAGGAAGCCCACTACGAGCAGTACTTC.

This rearrangement joins TRBV20-1 to TRBJ2-5, with a possible D match to TRBD2 (6 bases). This CDR3 has 11 residues. Germline assignment: CDR1 DFQATT and CDR2 SNEGSKA (reference sequence). V was clipped by 5 bases and J by 5 bases, with 9 bases between them. The DNA for the CDR3 is TGCAGTGCTCTACGGGGGGAGACCCAGTACTTC. This encodes CSALRGETQYF.

The rearrangement uses TRBV10-1 and TRBJ2-1; TRBD2 agrees at 13 bases. CDR1 WNHNN and CDR2 SYGVQD come from the germline V gene (reference sequence). CDR3 length equals 18 residues. Germline trimming cut 2 bases from V and 3 bases from J; bases unmatched to any gene: 7. The CDR3 nucleotides read TGCGCCAGCAGTGAGACTGGGACTAGCGGGACGGGCTACAATGAGCAGTTCTTC. Encoded protein: CASSETGTSGTGYNEQFF.

In its sample, this clone was seen once. The rearrangement uses TRBV5-1 and TRBJ2-7; no definite D call. The CDR3 consists of 14 residues. Trimming stripped 4 bases from V and 0 bases from J, with 11 bases between. The germline V gene encodes CDR1 SGHRS and CDR2 YFSETQ. CDR3 nucleotides: TGCGCCAGCAGCCCAGGTGGGTCCTCCTACGAGCAGTACTTC. Its protein product is CASSPGGSSYEQYF.

In its sample, this clone was seen a few times. The chain is built from TRBV7-2 and TRBJ1-2; TRBD1 is a possible D gene (6 bases). The CDR3 covers 16 residues. Trimming shortened V by 4 bases and J by 8 bases, and 23 bases separated the two germline ends. In germline, CDR1 is SGHTA, CDR2 FQGNSA. The CDR3 is CASSYAGQSHLWGYTF. The CDR3 nucleotides are TGTGCCAGCAGCTATGCCGGACAGTCCCATCTATGGGGCTACACCTTC.

The chain is built from TRBV10-3 and TRBJ2-1, with TRBD2 identical over 11 bases. This CDR3 is 15 amino acids long. Trimming at V came to 4 bases and at J to 8 bases, leaving 7 bases not matched to a gene. Germline V gene data show CDR1 as ENHRY and CDR2 as SYGVKD. The CDR3 DNA sequence: TGTGCCATCAGTGGAATAGCGGGAGGGCCGCATGAGCAGTTCTTC. The encoded protein is CAISGIAGGPHEQFF.

The J gene is TRBJ1-1, the V gene TRBV19, with D uncertain. The germline CDR1 and CDR2 sequences are LNHDA and SQIVND (reference sequence). The length of the CDR3 is 14 residues. V shed 7 bases and J shed 1 base, with 13 bases lying between them. CDR3 loop: CASKVQQTNTEAFF. CDR3 DNA: TGTGCCAGTAAGGTGCAACAGACGAACACTGAAGCTTTCTTT.

This chain joins TRBV11-2 and TRBJ1-6; no clear D gene. V lost 2 bases and J lost 9, with 5 bases in between. This CDR3 comprises 12 residues. Germline V gene data show CDR1 as SGHAT and CDR2 as FQNNGV. CDR3 DNA sequence: TGTGCCAGCAGCTTACGTCCTTCACCCCTCCACTTT. Translating it yields CASSLRPSPLHF.

This rearrangement joins TRBV7-8 to TRBJ2-1; 8 positions match TRBD2. The CDR3 runs 16 residues. Trimming at V came to 5 bases and at J to 4 bases, leaving 10 bases not matched to a gene. Germline CDR1 reads SGHVS; CDR2 reads FQNEAQ. CDR3 bases: TGTGCCAGCAGCCCTTCACTCGGGGGGGGATACAATGAGCAGTTCTTC. Translated: CASSPSLGGGYNEQFF.

The chain joins TRBV6-5 to TRBJ1-6, with D unresolved. The CDR3 runs 16 residues. Germline V lookup: CDR1 MNHEY, CDR2 SVGAGI. Between the trimmed V and J ends, which lost 0 bases and 7 bases, there was a span of 13 bases. CDR3 in DNA: TGTGCCAGCAGTTACTCGATTGGCGGGAGAAATTCACCCCTCCACTTT. Protein sequence: CASSYSIGGRNSPLHF.

The V and J genes are TRBV5-1 and TRBJ2-1; a weak D match, TRBD1 (6 bases). Per germline, CDR1 SGHRS and CDR2 YFSETQ. The length of the CDR3 is 15 residues. Trimming removed 7 bases from V and 2 bases from J, with 16 bases in between. CDR3 coding DNA: TGCGCCAGCTCGACCGGGACAAGTACCTACAATGAGCAGTTCTTC. Its translation is CASSTGTSTYNEQFF.

V and J are TRBV9 and TRBJ2-1, with D possibly TRBD2 on 5 matching bases. Trimming shortened V by 2 bases and J by 8 bases, and 8 bases separated the two germline ends. CDR1 is SGDLS and CDR2 is YYNGEE in the germline V gene. The CDR3 spans 12 residues. CDR3 loop: CASSVGLDEQFF. The CDR3 DNA reads TGTGCCAGCAGCGTCGGACTGGATGAGCAGTTCTTC.

Of note for this clone: The junction departs from the called germline gene at one end, perhaps through a read error. This rearrangement joins TRBV7-7 to TRBJ2-7, with D possibly being TRBD1 (6 bases). Germline-derived CDR1 and CDR2 are SSHAT and FNYEAQ (reference sequence). CDR3 length: 13 amino acids. The CDR3 reads CASSPGQGYEQYF. The CDR3, as DNA: TGTGCTAGCAGCCCCGGTCAGGGGTACGAGCAGTACTTC.

This clone showed up just a few times. The V call is TRBV29-1, the J call TRBJ2-1; TRBD2 matches 10 bases. With 8 bases clipped from V and 9 bases from J, the junction kept 7 bases outside the gene matches. Germline assignment: CDR1 SQVTM and CDR2 ANQGSEA. The CDR3 has 12 residues. CDR3 loop: CSTASGSIEQFF. The DNA of the CDR3 is TGCAGCACAGCTAGCGGGAGTATTGAGCAGTTCTTC.

V gene TRBV10-2 combines with J gene TRBJ2-5, with TRBD2 matching 13 bases. CDR1 is WSHSY and CDR2 is SAAADI in the germline V gene. Trimming removed 6 bases from V and 11 bases from J; junction bases left unmatched: 15. The CDR3 extends over 16 amino acids. The CDR3 sequence: CASRDQLRTSGRDQYF. The DNA for the CDR3 is TGCGCCAGCAGGGACCAACTAAGGACTAGCGGGAGAGATCAGTACTTC.

The V and J genes are TRBV7-2 and TRBJ1-2; a weak D match, TRBD1 (6 bases). With 1 base removed from V and 4 bases from J, the gap between germline ends came to 10 bases. The CDR3 totals 14 residues. CDR1 and CDR2 (germline): SGHTA, FQGNSA. CDR3 sequence: CASSLDRAGYGYTF. The DNA for the CDR3 is TGTGCCAGCAGCTTAGACAGGGCGGGCTATGGCTACACCTTC.

V is TRBV10-3 and J is TRBJ2-2, with 10 bases that match TRBD2. The CDR3 has 17 residues. Trimming removed 2 bases from V and 6 bases from J; junction bases left unmatched: 9. Germline V gene sequence: CDR1 ENHRY, CDR2 SYGVKD. CDR3 amino acids: CAISETGPSGSSGELFF. CDR3 bases: TGTGCCATCAGTGAGACAGGCCCTAGCGGGAGTTCCGGGGAGCTGTTTTTT.

This rearrangement joins TRBV10-3 to TRBJ1-1, with D possibly matching TRBD1 (6 bases). The CDR3 loop spans 15 amino acids. V was clipped by 2 bases and J by 4 bases, with 14 bases between them. Germline V lookup: CDR1 ENHRY, CDR2 SYGVKD. This CDR3 reads CAISETWTAGTEAFF. CDR3 nucleotide sequence: TGTGCCATCAGTGAGACTTGGACAGCTGGCACTGAAGCTTTCTTT.

The chain joins TRBV29-1 to TRBJ1-2; D may be TRBD1 (6 bases). The V gene's germline CDR1 is SQVTM and CDR2 ANQGSEA. Trimming left V 7 bases short and J 6 bases short, with 21 bases between. The CDR3 is 14 residues long. CDR3 in amino acids: CSALPDSKGDGYTF. The CDR3 coding sequence is TGCAGCGCCCTCCCGGACAGTAAGGGGGATGGCTACACCTTC.

The J gene is TRBJ2-1, the V gene TRBV5-1; tentatively, D is TRBD1 (6 bases). V lost 0 bases and J 1 base, leaving 11 bases between the germline ends. Per the germline V gene, CDR1 is SGHRS and CDR2 is YFSETQ. The CDR3 is 16 residues long. The CDR3 sequence is CASSLEGDQSYNEQFF. CDR3 DNA: TGCGCCAGCAGCTTGGAGGGGGATCAATCCTACAATGAGCAGTTCTTC.

The rearrangement uses TRBV10-2 and TRBJ1-1, with D possibly matching TRBD1 (6 bases). Germline-derived CDR1 and CDR2 are WSHSY and SAAADI. V was pared by 2 bases and J by 4 bases, with 8 bases between. The CDR3 contains 13 residues. The CDR3 DNA follows: TGCGCCAGCAGTGAGCAGGGGCTCACTGAAGCTTTCTTT. Translating it yields CASSEQGLTEAFF.

CDR3: CASSSQDAGMSNQPQHF. The DNA for the CDR3 is TGTGCCAGCAGCTCCCAGGACGCGGGCATGAGCAATCAGCCCCAGCATTTT. This chain uses TRBV5-8 with TRBJ1-5; D call uncertain. In germline, CDR1 is SGHTS, CDR2 YDEGEE. This CDR3 has 17 amino acids. The germline V and J ends were trimmed by 3 bases and 1 base, with 17 bases remaining between them.

V is TRBV5-1 and J is TRBJ2-1; 8 bases are shared with TRBD2. V shed 7 bases and J 4 bases; nucleotides not matched to a gene: 7. The CDR3 totals 14 residues. Germline V gene sequence: CDR1 SGHRS, CDR2 YFSETQ. The CDR3 sequence: CASGPGGEYNEQFF. Here the CDR3 DNA reads TGCGCCAGCGGGCCCGGGGGGGAGTACAATGAGCAGTTCTTC.

A remark on this clone: The junction departs from germline at one end; a sequencing error may be responsible. The J gene is TRBJ2-1, the V gene TRBV7-9, with TRBD1 matching over 8 bases. Germline-derived CDR1 and CDR2 are SEHNR and FQNEAQ (reference sequence). This CDR3 comprises 16 residues. The CDR3 loop reads CSSSLEGQGPGDEQFF. Written as DNA, the CDR3 is TGTTCCAGCAGCTTAGAAGGACAGGGCCCGGGGGATGAGCAGTTCTTC.